One T cell receptor (beta chain) is described in this entry. The antigen this receptor binds is unknown. Per-nucleotide qualities are absent, and no much larger clonotype sits a single base away. The immunoSEQ Assay, a bias-controlled multiplex PCR, was used to amplify TCRbeta CDR3 regions from genomic DNA. Turning to the authors' computational methods: The number of nucleated cells in each sample was estimated from the amplification of reference gene primers within the assay. To quantify the absolute abundance of each unique TCRbeta CDR3 rearrangement, sequence reads were collapsed and filtered. For each sample, productive Simpson clonality was calculated by taking the square root of Simpson's diversity index across productive rearrangements. The clones in this table, taken by TCRdb from immuneACCESS, are in-frame only. Not every clone is retained; where verified, under half of the shortfall comes from an unresolved V gene, and the cause of the rest is unknown. V and J calls and clone size are as listed in that table; D and trimming were resolved from the DNA. The sample has approximately 210,000 clones on record, around 82% of them singletons. The leading ten clones occupy 2% to 3% of the sample.

Each collaborating institution followed its own protocols to collect whole blood in K2EDTA tubes. Collaborator samples were shipped for TCRbeta analysis as frozen whole blood, isolated PBMCs, or DNA extracted from either sample type. The data are from a study of blood T cell repertoires in COVID-19 (TCRdb year 2020). With regard to the full study: Collaborator samples came from the United States, Italy and Spain and covered acute and convalescent phases of COVID-19. A de-identified subject ID, COVID-19 status, age in years and sex were almost always included in the sample metadata. Samples were obtained from the ongoing ImmuneRACE study (first 160 participants) and from roughly 1,300 subjects provided by 6 global collaborators. The material from the prospective study consisted of cDNA or gDNA derived from T cells, B-cell-depleted T cells, or PBMCs. Subjects who had been exposed to COVID-19, were actively infected with it, or had recovered from it provided the deeply sampled blood TCRbeta repertoires that made up the dataset. HLA class I and class II types, where available, came from metadata supplied by the sample provider rather than from assay-based typing. The repertoires were made available in a free public database intended to serve as a resource for research on the immune response to SARS-CoV-2.

The CDR3 starts with the cysteine, ends with the phenylalanine, and has 16 residues. Only CDR3 DNA is held: 48 bases, read in frame from base 1. Taken from the germline V gene, the CDR1 and CDR2 loops are MNHEY and SVGAGI. The junction shows trimming of 2 bases on V and 2 bases on J, and the gene matches do not reach 1 base of it. Results and caveats for the whole study, not just this receptor: Clinical and demographic metadata were provided uncurated, with the amount varying by source and participant.

Here the chain combines TRBV6-5 and TRBJ2-6; 9 junctional bases match TRBD1. Sequenced: peripheral blood. This clonotype originated in a middle-aged woman with active or convalescent COVID-19. The CDR3: CASSYTGGAGANVLTF. The sequenced DNA: TGTGCCAGCAGTTACACAGGGGGCGCTGGGGCCAACGTCCTGACTTTC.